Given below is one T cell receptor (beta chain) in context. Antigen: not known. This record comes from a study of tumor and adjacent non-tumor tissue in lung cancer. Study findings and constraints: TCR diversity was significantly greater in tumor than normal lung tissue.

The template was RNA from unsorted bulk tissue. The normal lung tissue was taken more than 3 cm from the tumor edge. CDR1 is SQVTM and CDR2 is ANQGSEA in the germline V gene. Trimming stripped 5 bases from V and 7 bases from J, with 15 bases between. CDR3 length: 12 amino acids. TCRbeta libraries were built with three rounds of nested PCR, modified from ARM-PCR. TCRdb reprocessed the multiplex PCR reads via MiXCR and lists one record per CDR3 protein. The sample consists of under 45,000 distinct CDR3 sequences, roughly 60% of them appearing once. The sequencing input was distant non-tumor lung tissue. The source of this sequence is a man in his fifties with non-small cell lung cancer. The chain has TRBV29-1 and TRBJ2-7; D is unresolved. CDR3 nucleotides: TGCAGCGTTCGAGGAAGTGCCAAGGAGCAGTACTTC. This codes for CSVRGSAKEQYF.